This T cell receptor (beta chain) originates from a study of blood T cell repertoires in COVID-19. Study-level background: Researchers got acute and convalescent COVID-19 samples from the United States, Italy and Spain. The analysed material was cDNA or gDNA that came from T cells, B-cell-depleted T cells, or PBMCs.

As originally analysed: Scientists estimated how many nucleated cells there were by amplifying reference gene primers. Clones were read by immunoSEQ multiplex PCR, and TCRdb kept only the in-frame ones, dropping some. For V, J and clone size, that table is used; D and trimming come from the DNA. The table has some 150,000 clones, around 90% seen once. V dropped 1 base and J dropped 5; count of bases not matched to a gene: 11. The CDR3 contains 17 residues. Germline CDR1 and CDR2: GTSNPN and SVGIG (reference sequence). The chain joins TRBV30 to TRBJ2-5; 12 bases map to TRBD2. Sequenced input: peripheral blood. This clonotype was sampled from a woman aged 45 to 65 with acute or convalescent COVID-19. CDR3 in DNA: TGTGCCTGGAGTGACCCCAGACTAGCGGGAGTCGGGGAGACCCAGTACTTC. Protein: CAWSDPRLAGVGETQYF.